This entry lists 7 T cell receptor beta chains sequenced from one sample in a study of glioma-infiltrating T cells after dendritic cell vaccination. Data came from immunoSEQ multiplex PCR; TCRdb stores just in-frame clones and leaves some out. Among about 94,000 clones listed, roughly 80% were seen once. The time point: after dendritic cell vaccination, including at tumor progression/relapse. Sample: blood, taken after dendritic cell vaccination. Source of these receptors: a human donor with glioblastoma.

The chain uses TRBV7-9 and TRBJ1-4; possibly TRBD1 for D (6 bases). V dropped 5 bases and J dropped 7 bases, with 20 bases sitting between them. CDR1 SEHNR and CDR2 FQNEAQ come from the germline V gene (reference sequence). This CDR3 has 16 amino acids. This chain's CDR3 is CASSPNGGGRGEKLFF. In nucleotides, the CDR3 is TGTGCCAGCAGCCCCAATGGGGGGGGCCGTGGTGAAAAACTGTTTTTT. The full variable domain, in which reference TRBV7-9 and TRBJ1-4 provide the parts outside the CDR3, is DTGVSQNPRHKITKRGQNVTFRCDPISEHNRLYWYRQTLGQGPEFLTYFQNEAQLEKSRLLSDRFSAERPKGSFSTLEIQRTEQGDSAMYLCASSPNGGGRGEKLFFGSGTQLSVL.

The chain recombines TRBV5-1 with TRBJ1-2; 7 bases align to TRBD1. Germline V gene sequence: CDR1 SGHRS, CDR2 YFSETQ. The CDR3 length is 14 residues. Trimming took 0 bases from V and 8 from J; bases not matched to a gene: 7. This CDR3 is CASSLDGTVTGYTF. CDR3 bases: TGCGCCAGCAGCTTGGATGGGACAGTGACCGGCTACACCTTC.

The V and J genes are TRBV6-6 and TRBJ1-1, with 8 bases that match TRBD1. Germline CDR1 is MNHNY and CDR2 is SVGAGI (reference sequence). Trimming cost V 5 bases and J 6 bases; bases outside gene matches: 14. The CDR3 is 16 residues long. CDR3: CASSQPRTGSGAEAFF. The CDR3 DNA follows: TGTGCCAGCAGTCAACCCCGGACAGGGAGTGGCGCTGAAGCTTTCTTT.

This chain connects TRBV7-3 to TRBJ1-1, with D maybe TRBD1 (5 bases). This CDR3 spans 13 amino acids. CDR1 is SGHTA, CDR2 FQGTGA, per germline. Trimming removed 4 bases at V and 8 bases at J, with 14 bases between. The CDR3: CASSSNPGGEAFF. The CDR3 DNA reads TGTGCCAGCAGCTCCAACCCCGGGGGGGAAGCTTTCTTT.

In this sample, this clone turned up once. The chain recombines TRBV4-2 with TRBJ1-2, with 7 positions matching TRBD1. V trimming: 0 bases; J trimming: 4 bases; junction bases outside the gene matches: 8. CDR3 length equals 16 residues. The germline gives CDR1 LGHNA, CDR2 YNFKEQ. In DNA form, the CDR3 reads TGTGCCAGCAGCCAAGATTACAAGGGGGCTTCCTATGGCTACACCTTC. Encoded protein: CASSQDYKGASYGYTF.

The rearrangement uses TRBV15 and TRBJ1-1; 9 bases are a match to TRBD1. Germline V gene lookup returns CDR1 LNHNV and CDR2 YYDKDF (reference sequence). Trimming at V came to 5 bases and at J to 5 bases, leaving 6 bases not matched to a gene. The CDR3 spans 14 residues. CDR3 sequence: CATSRTQGATEAFF. The CDR3, as DNA: TGTGCCACCAGCCGTACACAGGGGGCTACTGAAGCTTTCTTT.

The rearrangement uses TRBV29-1 and TRBJ2-3; D remains ambiguous. This CDR3 is built from 14 residues. The V end was cut by 2 bases, the J end by 2 bases, with 11 bases between. Germline V lookup: CDR1 SQVTM, CDR2 ANQGSEA. CDR3 coding DNA: TGCAGCGTTGAAAAGCGATCCCCCACAGATACGCAGTATTTT. It codes for CSVEKRSPTDTQYF.